Following are 3 T cell receptor beta chains from one sample sequenced in a study of PD-1 blockade in classical Hodgkin lymphoma. The time point is: newly diagnosed, previously untreated cHL patient sample. Magnetic negative selection was used to purify CD4+ T cells from PBMCs that had been thawed. Clones were read by immunoSEQ multiplex PCR, and TCRdb kept only the in-frame ones, dropping some. This table has some 14,000 clones, around 84% appearing once. The sample taken for sequencing was CD4+ T cells from blood. These receptors originate from a human donor with classical Hodgkin lymphoma.

The V call is TRBV7-2, the J call TRBJ1-1, with TRBD1 matching 8 bases. Looked up from germline, CDR1 is SGHTA and CDR2 is FQGNSA. The CDR3 sequence is 14 residues long. The ends lost 7 bases at V and 2 bases at J; junction bases unmatched: 6. The CDR3 DNA reads TGTGCCAGCACCCGGGGACAGGATAACACTGAAGCTTTCTTT. Its protein product is CASTRGQDNTEAFF.

V gene TRBV4-3 combines with J gene TRBJ1-2, with TRBD1 identical over 9 bases. Germline trimming cut 0 bases from V and 4 bases from J; bases unmatched to any gene: 3. Looked up from germline, CDR1 is LGHNA and CDR2 is YSLEER. The CDR3 runs to 15 residues. The CDR3 bases are TGCGCCAGCAGCCAAGACCCGGGACAGGGCTATGGCTACACCTTC. Amino acid sequence: CASSQDPGQGYGYTF.

CDR3: CAWSPVGQGGYEQYF. CDR3 DNA sequence: TGTGCCTGGAGTCCCGTGGGACAGGGGGGCTACGAGCAGTACTTC. The V and J genes are TRBV30 and TRBJ2-7; the match to TRBD1 covers 11 bases. J lost 3 bases, V lost 2 bases, and 6 bases had no gene match. Germline assignment: CDR1 GTSNPN and CDR2 SVGIG (reference sequence). The CDR3 is 15 residues long.